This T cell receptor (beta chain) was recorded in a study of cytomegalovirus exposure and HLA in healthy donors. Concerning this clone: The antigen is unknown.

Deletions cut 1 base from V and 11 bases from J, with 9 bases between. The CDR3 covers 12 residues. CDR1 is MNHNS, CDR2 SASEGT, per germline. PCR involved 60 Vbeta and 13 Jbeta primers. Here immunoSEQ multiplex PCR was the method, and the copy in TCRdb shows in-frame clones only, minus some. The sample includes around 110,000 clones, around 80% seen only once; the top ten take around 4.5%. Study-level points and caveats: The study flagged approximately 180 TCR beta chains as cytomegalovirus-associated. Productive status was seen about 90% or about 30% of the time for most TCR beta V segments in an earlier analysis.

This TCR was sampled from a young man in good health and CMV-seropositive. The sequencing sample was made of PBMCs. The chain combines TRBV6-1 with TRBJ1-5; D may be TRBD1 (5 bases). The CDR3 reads CASSEVGTSQHF. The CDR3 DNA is TGTGCCAGCAGTGAAGTTGGGACTTCCCAGCATTTT.